The 10 T cell receptor beta chains given below trace back to one sample, sequenced in a study of T-cell reconstitution after alpha-beta-depleted transplantation in children. Preparing the TCRbeta library involved the use of unique molecular identifiers. TCRdb fed the PCR reads into MiXCR, producing one record per CDR3 protein. The sample holds some 450,000 distinct CDR3 sequences; 43% are singletons and the top ten take under 35%. Sequenced here: PBMCs, sampled before TCRalphabeta/CD19-depleted stem cell transplant. These receptors all stem from a girl aged 2 to 9 with aplastic anemia, due to receive a stem cell transplant.

This clonotype was seen just once. The J gene is TRBJ2-7, the V gene TRBV7-9; no clear D gene. The CDR3 has 13 residues. Trimming removed 5 bases from V and 6 bases from J, with 14 bases in between. The germline V gene encodes CDR1 SEHNR and CDR2 FQNEAQ (reference sequence). The CDR3 protein is CASSTPAPIEQYF. The DNA for the CDR3 is TGTGCCAGCAGCACCCCGGCTCCGATCGAGCAGTACTTC.

This clonotype was seen repeatedly, ten times or more. The chain couples TRBV5-6 to TRBJ1-2; D is possibly TRBD1 (6 bases). The CDR3 covers 16 residues. Trimming took 7 bases from V and 3 from J, leaving 22 bases between them. In germline, CDR1 is SGHDT, CDR2 YYEEEE. The DNA for the CDR3 is TGTGCCAGCGGACATAGGGGGGGCGACTTAGACTATGGCTACACCTTC. It yields the protein CASGHRGGDLDYGYTF.

This clonotype was seen a few times. V is TRBV6-1 and J is TRBJ2-6, with D tentatively TRBD1 (6 bases). Germline V CDR1 and CDR2: MNHNS, SASEGT. The CDR3 is 14 residues long. V was shortened by 6 bases and J by 4 bases, with 10 bases between the two germline ends. CDR3 sequence: CASSTGTGANVLTF. The CDR3, as DNA: TGTGCCAGCAGCACAGGGACCGGGGCCAACGTCCTGACTTTC.

This clonotype appeared a few times. This chain uses TRBV9 with TRBJ2-1; 9 bases are shared with TRBD2. Germline CDR1 reads SGDLS; CDR2 reads YYNGEE. Germline trimming cut 3 bases from V and 6 bases from J; bases unmatched to any gene: 7. This CDR3 is built from 15 residues. Written as DNA, the CDR3 is TGTGCCAGCAGCGCAGCCGGGACTAGCTTCAATGAGCAGTTCTTC. It specifies CASSAAGTSFNEQFF.

This clonotype was seen many times. The chain couples TRBV29-1 to TRBJ2-7; D gene unclear. Trimming took 4 bases from V and 5 from J, leaving 12 bases between them. Germline CDR1 SQVTM, CDR2 ANQGSEA. The CDR3 length is 12 residues. The CDR3 nucleotides are TGCAGCGTTGTCGCCGGGTATGACGAGCAGTACTTC. It encodes CSVVAGYDEQYF.

The J gene is TRBJ2-7, the V gene TRBV6-2 or TRBV6-3, with TRBD2 identical over 7 bases. This CDR3 is 21 amino acids long. Germline assignment: CDR1 MNHEY and CDR2 SVGEGT. V dropped 2 bases and J dropped 1; count of bases not matched to a gene: 23. The CDR3 region has the DNA TGTGCCAGCAGTTACAGGAAGGGTTTCGAGGGAGGGCCGGTTAAGTCCTACGAGCAGTACTTC. Translated: CASSYRKGFEGGPVKSYEQYF.

This chain connects TRBV5-1 to TRBJ2-3; D not certain. The germline V and J ends were trimmed by 0 bases and 8 bases, with 7 bases remaining between them. From germline, CDR1 is SGHRS and CDR2 YFSETQ. The CDR3 loop spans 12 amino acids. DNA for the CDR3: TGCGCCAGCAGCTTGGAACAGCCTACGCAGTATTTT. Its protein product is CASSLEQPTQYF.

V usage is TRBV9 and J usage is TRBJ2-1; D could derive from TRBD1 or TRBD2 (6 bases each). The CDR3 is 14 amino acids. Germline assignment: CDR1 SGDLS and CDR2 YYNGEE. Trimming shortened V by 3 bases and J by 6 bases, and 13 bases separated the two germline ends. The CDR3 spells CASSAQQGGNEQFF. In nucleotides, the CDR3 is TGTGCCAGCAGCGCGCAACAGGGAGGCAATGAGCAGTTCTTC.

The chain uses TRBV10-1 and TRBJ2-3; the match to TRBD2 covers 7 bases. Germline V CDR1 and CDR2: WNHNN, SYGVQD (reference sequence). V lost 4 bases to trimming and J lost 5 bases; unmatched junction nucleotides: 6. The CDR3 runs 14 residues. DNA of the CDR3: TGCGCCAGCAGTGCCCGGGAGGCGGGAGATACGCAGTATTTT. It specifies CASSAREAGDTQYF.

This clonotype was found once. The chain is built from TRBV7-9 and TRBJ2-2, with D uncertain. The V gene lost 8 bases and the J gene lost 1 base, with 14 bases spanning the gap. The CDR3 consists of 15 residues. CDR1 and CDR2 (germline): SEHNR, FQNEAQ (reference sequence). CDR3 DNA sequence: TGTGCCAGCCGAACGGTGTTGGAGAACACCGGGGAGCTGTTTTTT. Translated: CASRTVLENTGELFF.